A single sample gave rise to the 5 T cell receptor beta chains below, sequenced in a study of T-cell memory formation after mild COVID-19. TCRdb used MiXCR to reprocess the 5' RACE reads, holding one entry per CDR3 protein. The data hold approximately 190,000 distinct CDR3 sequences, with about 18% observed a single time. Material: PBMCs or a T cell subset sorted from them (not recorded which). The receptors here all came from an adult woman who had mild COVID-19 (a few samples of this study predate the infection). Cell type and time point are not known.

This clonotype appeared a few times. The chain combines TRBV2 with TRBJ1-2; perhaps TRBD1 as D (6 bases). Trimming removed 6 bases at V and 8 bases at J, with 25 bases between. CDR3 size: 16 residues. Germline lookup yields CDR1 SNHLY and CDR2 FYNNEI. The CDR3 DNA reads TGTGCCAGCAGGCCCCATTTCTTAGCGGGGGCGCGAGGCTACACCTTC. Protein sequence: CASRPHFLAGARGYTF. Complete variable domain (other parts from reference TRBV2 and TRBJ1-2): EPEVTQTPSHQVTQMGQEVILRCVPISNHLYFYWYRQILGQKVEFLVSFYNNEISEKSEIFDDQFSVERPDGSNFTLKIRSTKLEDSAMYFCASRPHFLAGARGYTFGSGTRLTVV.

This chain uses TRBV4-1 with TRBJ2-2, with D perhaps matching TRBD2 (6 bases). CDR3 length equals 15 residues. V lost 4 bases and J lost 4, with 13 bases in between. The germline gives CDR1 MGHRA, CDR2 YSYEKL. The CDR3 nucleotides are TGCGCCAGCAGCCTCAGGACGGAGGGCACCGGGGAGCTGTTTTTT. It encodes CASSLRTEGTGELFF.

This clonotype was detected only a few times. The gene calls are TRBV27 and TRBJ2-1; D may be TRBD2 (5 bases). The germline gives CDR1 MNHEY, CDR2 SMNVEV (reference sequence). CDR3 length: 14 amino acids. V was pared by 5 bases and J by 8 bases, with 16 bases between. CDR3 in DNA: TGTGCCAGCAGTCAGTCGCGGGCCCGCGATGAGCAGTTCTTC. Its translation: CASSQSRARDEQFF.

This clonotype was seen a handful of times. The chain recombines TRBV5-1 with TRBJ2-6, with D perhaps matching TRBD1 (6 bases). V dropped 4 bases and J dropped 0 bases, with 11 bases sitting between them. The length of the CDR3 is 16 residues. Germline assignment: CDR1 SGHRS and CDR2 YFSETQ. This CDR3 reads CASSTGQTSGANVLTF. CDR3 nucleotides: TGCGCCAGCAGCACCGGACAGACCTCTGGGGCCAACGTCCTGACTTTC.

This chain links TRBV29-1 with TRBJ2-5, with 9 nucleotides matching TRBD1. The germline V gene encodes CDR1 SQVTM and CDR2 ANQGSEA. This CDR3 comprises 11 residues. Trimming at V came to 7 bases and at J to 4 bases, leaving 1 base not matched to a gene. The CDR3 is CSADRGETQYF. In nucleotides, the CDR3 is TGCAGCGCGGACAGGGGAGAGACCCAGTACTTC.